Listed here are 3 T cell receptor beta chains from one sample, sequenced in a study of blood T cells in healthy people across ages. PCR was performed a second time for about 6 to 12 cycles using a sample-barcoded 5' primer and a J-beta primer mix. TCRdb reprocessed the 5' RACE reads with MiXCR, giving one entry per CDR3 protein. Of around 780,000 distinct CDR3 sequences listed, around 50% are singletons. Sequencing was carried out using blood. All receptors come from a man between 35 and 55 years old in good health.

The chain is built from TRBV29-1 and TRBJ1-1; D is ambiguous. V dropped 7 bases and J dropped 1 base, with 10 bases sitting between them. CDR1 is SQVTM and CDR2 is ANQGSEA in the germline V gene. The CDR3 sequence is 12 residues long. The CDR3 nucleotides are TGCAGCGCATGGACGGCGAACACTGAAGCTTTCTTT. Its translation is CSAWTANTEAFF.

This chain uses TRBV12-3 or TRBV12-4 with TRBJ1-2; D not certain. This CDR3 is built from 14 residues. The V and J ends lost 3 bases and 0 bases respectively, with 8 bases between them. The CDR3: CASSFDGANYGYTF. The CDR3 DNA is TGTGCCAGCAGTTTCGACGGAGCTAACTATGGCTACACCTTC.

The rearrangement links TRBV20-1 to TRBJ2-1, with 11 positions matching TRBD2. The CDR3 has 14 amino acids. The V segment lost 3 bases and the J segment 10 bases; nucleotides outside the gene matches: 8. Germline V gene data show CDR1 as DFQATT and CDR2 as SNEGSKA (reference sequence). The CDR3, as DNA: TGCAGTGCTAGTGGGGGGACTAGCGGCAGAGAGCAGTTCTTC. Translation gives CSASGGTSGREQFF.